This T cell receptor (beta chain) is drawn from a study of T cell responses to AZD1222 COVID-19 vaccine. Study-wide results and limits: Variant regions that are unmutated are reportedly the target of nearly half of spike-specific TCRs.

This clone was seen only once. Antigen specificity is unknown. CDR3 length: 16 residues. Germline trimming cut 0 bases from V and 4 bases from J; bases unmatched to any gene: 6. Germline CDR1 is LGHNA and CDR2 is YSLEER. The protocol was immunoSEQ multiplex PCR, while the TCRdb copy is restricted to in-frame clones and leaves out a portion. The repertoire consists of about 180,000 clones, with around 87% occurring once and the leading ten covering 6.9%. The chain combines TRBV4-3 with TRBJ2-1; the match to TRBD2 covers 7 bases. This TCR was sampled from an adult in good health. The sample in question was peripheral blood, obtained on day 0 of AZD1222 vaccination. The CDR3 region is CASSQDEGGGYNEQFF. The DNA of the CDR3 is TGCGCCAGCAGCCAAGATGAGGGCGGGGGATACAATGAGCAGTTCTTC.